This T cell receptor (beta chain) stems from a study of blood T cell repertoires in COVID-19. In the study overall: Sources were T cells, B-cell-depleted T cells, or PBMCs; the material itself was cDNA or gDNA.

The germline V and J ends were trimmed by 3 bases and 4 bases, with 4 bases remaining between them. CDR1 and CDR2 from the germline V gene are MNHNS and SASEGT. The CDR3 has 12 amino acids. This clone has just a few counts. Repertoires were generated with immunoSEQ multiplex PCR, while TCRdb's copy carries only in-frame clones and drops some. The sample includes about 320,000 clones, approximately 85% of them seen just once. Sequences were obtained from peripheral blood. The clonotype originates from a woman aged 45-59 years with acute or convalescent COVID-19. The V and J genes are TRBV6-1 and TRBJ1-5; D unresolved. CDR3 sequence: CASSDPNQPQHF. The CDR3 nucleotides read TGTGCCAGCAGTGATCCGAATCAGCCCCAGCATTTT.